This T cell receptor (beta chain) was identified in a study of T cells after yellow fever vaccination. General observations from the study: The appearance of a small share of clonotypes in both CD4 and CD8 compartments was observed.

In the case of this clonotype: Its antigen remains unidentified.

TCRdb called the 5' RACE reads again in MiXCR, with one record for every CDR3 protein. The top ten clones hold around 3.4% of a sample with 250,000 to 300,000 distinct CDR3 sequences, around 9.3% of them seen once. The length of the CDR3 is 14 residues. Trimming pared 3 bases from V and 6 bases from J, leaving 11 bases between. The germline V gene has CDR1 MNHEY and CDR2 SMNVEV (reference sequence). The sequence derives from a man between 18 and 35 years old who received the YFV17D yellow fever vaccine. The rearrangement uses TRBV27 and TRBJ1-4; TRBD1 might be the D (5 bases). The sample consisted of CD4+ T cells sorted from PBMCs, taken 5 days after the yellow fever booster vaccination. CDR3 region: CASSFPREYEKLFF. Here the CDR3 DNA reads TGTGCCAGCAGTTTCCCCAGGGAATATGAAAAACTGTTTTTT.